This T cell receptor (beta chain) came from a study of T cell changes during pregnancy in multiple sclerosis. The germline V gene encodes CDR1 SNHLY and CDR2 FYNNEI. The CDR3 is 14 amino acids. V was pared by 3 bases and J by 0 bases, with 8 bases between. The protocol was immunoSEQ multiplex PCR, while the TCRdb copy is restricted to in-frame clones and leaves out a portion. The sample contains 65,000 to 95,000 clones, approximately 90% of which appear only once. The specimen comprised peripheral blood, sampled before pregnancy. The chain has TRBV2 and TRBJ1-2; no clear D. The TCR comes from a female donor with multiple sclerosis, enrolled in a pregnancy study. The CDR3 DNA reads as TGTGCCAGCAGTGACCAGGAAGCTAACTATGGCTACACCTTC. This translates into CASSDQEANYGYTF.